The 4 T cell receptor beta chains below all came from one sample that was sequenced in a study of CD8+CD57+ T cells in acquired aplastic anemia (dated by TCRdb to about 2018). The patients picked for sequencing were ones in whom flow cytometry had shown an expansion of CD8+CD57+ cells. Sequencing took place on an Illumina HiSeq 2000. Genomic DNA served as template for TCR beta VDJ combination and CDR3 sequence profiling. TCRdb itself trimmed the public reads at Q25 with fastp, ran MiXCR and retained productive beta chains. A single entry per CDR3 protein holds the most common genes and DNA from its merged rows. This sample is represented by around 220,000 distinct CDR3 sequences; about half of them were singletons. The top ten clones comprise 15% to 20% of the sample. The specimen sequenced was sorted CD4+, CD8+, or CD8+CD57+ T cells (not recorded which) from PBMCs. All receptors come from a human donor with aplastic anemia.

This clonotype was seen many times. The chain has TRBV19 and TRBJ2-7, with D tentatively TRBD1 or TRBD2 (5 bases each). This CDR3 region has 16 residues. With 3 bases removed from V and 0 bases from J, the gap between germline ends came to 15 bases. CDR1 and CDR2 from the germline V gene are LNHDA and SQIVND (reference sequence). CDR3 sequence reads: CASSIQGRTSSYEQYF. In DNA, the CDR3 is TGTGCCAGTAGTATCCAGGGACGGACGAGCTCCTACGAGCAGTACTTC.

In DNA, the CDR3 is TGTGCCAGCTTCCAGGACAGTGGCTACACCTTC. It yields the protein CASFQDSGYTF. The rearrangement uses TRBV6-6 and TRBJ1-2, with D possibly matching TRBD1 (6 bases). The ends were cut back, 8 bases at V and 7 bases at J, with 11 bases in the middle. The CDR3 extends over 11 amino acids. The germline CDR1 and CDR2 sequences are MNHNY and SVGAGI (reference sequence).

Points on this clonotype: Since a much larger clone is just one base distant, this may be a read error. The CDR3 ends on some other residue instead of the conserved phenylalanine or tryptophan, so this is likely a read error. The CDR3 region is CSAREGAGANVLTS. The CDR3 DNA is TGCAGTGCAAGGGAGGGGGCTGGGGCCAACGTCCTGACTTCC. The chain has TRBV20-1 and TRBJ2-6; tentative D call: TRBD2 (7 bases). V was cut by 6 bases and J by 2 bases, with 11 bases left in between. Looked up from germline, CDR1 is DFQATT and CDR2 is SNEGSKA (reference sequence). The CDR3 totals 14 residues.

This sequence joins TRBV20-1 and TRBJ1-4; 11 bases line up with TRBD1. The ends lost 0 bases at V and 8 bases at J; junction bases unmatched: 2. CDR1 is DFQATT, CDR2 SNEGSKA, per germline (reference sequence). CDR3 size: 14 residues. CDR3 in amino acids: CSARDRTGGEKLFF. The CDR3 DNA is TGCAGTGCTAGAGATCGGACAGGGGGCGAAAAACTGTTTTTT.